The rows below give T cell receptor beta chains drawn from one sample of a study of shared clonotypes between healthy human individuals. Some clones are missing from TCRdb's copy, which holds only in-frame ones; the method was immunoSEQ multiplex PCR. The repertoire holds 2 million to 2.5 million clones, with nearly 97% as singletons. The sequenced sample was naive CD4+ T cells sorted from blood. These receptors all come from a man between 18 and 35 years old in good health. Both conserved end residues are part of each CDR3. The D gene is left open where the match is weak. Not all rows give a size; the values are once, few, many and, for expanded clones, a class.

>NA|TRBD2|TRBV2|TRBJ2-5
CASTPMGLATQETQYF
TGTGCCAGCACCCCGATGGGACTAGCGACCCAAGAGACCCAGTACTTC
>NA|NA|TRBV5-1|TRBJ2-5
CASSAPPVETQYF
TGCGCCAGCAGTGCCCCTCCCGTGGAGACCCAGTACTTC
>NA|TRBD1|TRBV27|TRBJ1-4
CASSRGQGAQIGTNEKLFF
TGTGCCAGCAGTCGTGGACAGGGGGCGCAAATCGGCACTAATGAAAAACTGTTTTTT
>NA|TRBD1|TRBV19|TRBJ1-1
CASRRDRRNTEAFF
TGTGCCAGTAGAAGGGACAGGCGGAACACTGAAGCTTTCTTT
>NA|NA|TRBV2|TRBJ2-2
CASSVGEATGELFF
TGTGCCAGCAGCGTCGGGGAGGCCACCGGGGAGCTGTTTTTT
>NA|TRBD2|TRBV4-3|TRBJ2-1
CASSQDLAGGDWNEQFF
TGCGCCAGCAGCCAAGATTTAGCGGGAGGTGACTGGAATGAGCAGTTCTTC
>NA|TRBD1|TRBV9|TRBJ1-6
CASSVDFSQGASNSPLHF
TGTGCCAGCAGCGTAGATTTTTCTCAGGGGGCGAGTAATTCACCCCTCCACTTT
>NA|TRBD1|TRBV6-4|TRBJ2-7
CATPWGRGLDEQYF
TGTGCCACCCCGTGGGGCAGGGGGCTTGACGAGCAGTACTTC
>NA|NA|TRBV25-1|TRBJ2-2
CASSVPNTGELFF
TGTGCCAGCAGTGTGCCGAACACCGGGGAGCTGTTTTTT
>NA|TRBD2|TRBV5-1|TRBJ2-3
CASTVGKTSTSTDTQYF
TGCGCCAGCACAGTGGGCAAGACTAGCACCAGCACAGATACGCAGTATTTT
>NA|TRBD1|TRBV15|TRBJ2-3
CATSRGQGYTDTQYF
TGTGCCACCAGCAGGGGACAGGGTTACACAGATACGCAGTATTTT
>NA|NA|TRBV6-6|TRBJ2-1
CASRRDFEQFF
TGTGCCAGCAGGCGGGATTTTGAGCAGTTCTTC
>NA|TRBD1|TRBV7-2|TRBJ2-5
CASSLRAGGQETQYF
TGTGCCAGCAGCTTAAGGGCAGGGGGCCAAGAGACCCAGTACTTC
>NA|NA|TRBV27|TRBJ2-3
CASSFSARTDTQYF
TGTGCCAGCAGTTTTAGCGCCCGGACAGATACGCAGTATTTT
>NA|NA|TRBV7-2|TRBJ1-5
CASSRDRTSGQPQHF
TGTGCCAGCAGCCGTGACAGGACTTCTGGTCAGCCCCAGCATTTT
>NA|NA|TRBV4-1|TRBJ2-2
CASSQWVPQFGTGELFF
TGCGCCAGCAGCCAATGGGTCCCCCAATTTGGCACCGGGGAGCTGTTTTTT
>NA|NA|TRBV7-2|TRBJ2-2
CASSLVSGAGELFF
TGTGCCAGCAGCTTAGTATCCGGGGCCGGGGAGCTGTTTTTT
>NA|NA|TRBV19|TRBJ1-2
CASSMPNEMGGYTF
TGTGCCAGTAGTATGCCCAACGAGATGGGTGGCTACACCTTC
>once|TRBD2|TRBV5-1|TRBJ2-3
CASSLPFSGGGSRQYF
TGCGCCAGCAGCTTACCCTTCAGCGGGGGCGGATCTCGGCAGTATTTT
>NA|TRBD1|TRBV5-1|TRBJ2-7
CASSLAPGQGYEQYF
TGCGCCAGCAGCCTCGCCCCGGGACAGGGCTACGAGCAGTACTTC
>NA|NA|TRBV6-1|TRBJ1-1
CASSEVIGLLNTEAFF
TGTGCCAGCAGTGAAGTAATCGGCCTCTTGAACACTGAAGCTTTCTTT
>NA|NA|TRBV2|TRBJ2-5
CATSTHRTQETQYF
TGTGCCACCTCGACCCACAGAACACAAGAGACCCAGTACTTC
>NA|TRBD2|TRBV11-3|TRBJ2-7
CASSLGLAAFNEQYF
TGTGCCAGCAGCCTGGGACTAGCGGCCTTTAACGAGCAGTACTTC
>NA|NA|TRBV7-2|TRBJ2-7
CASSLGAITNEQYF
TGTGCCAGCAGCTTAGGGGCCATTACCAACGAGCAGTACTTC
>NA|TRBD2|TRBV27|TRBJ2-7
CASTLAGGAGRGYTYEQYF
TGTGCCAGCACCCTAGCGGGGGGCGCGGGAAGAGGGTATACCTACGAGCAGTACTTC
>few|NA|TRBV5-1|TRBJ1-5
CASSLGGGNQPQHF
TGCGCCAGCAGCTTGGGTGGAGGGAATCAGCCCCAGCATTTT
>NA|TRBD1|TRBV7-6|TRBJ2-7
CASSFLPGTGFEQYF
TGTGCCAGCAGCTTTTTACCCGGGACAGGCTTCGAGCAGTACTTC
>NA|NA|TRBV27|TRBJ1-2
CASSLTGLRYGYTF
TGTGCCAGCAGTTTAACAGGCCTTCGCTATGGCTACACCTTC
>NA|TRBD1|TRBV18|TRBJ2-1
CASSPPGQGGSEQFF
TGTGCCAGCTCACCGCCGGGACAGGGTGGTTCTGAGCAGTTCTTC
>NA|NA|TRBV13|TRBJ2-2
CASSPPRWGGTITGELFF
TGTGCCAGCAGCCCCCCCCGGTGGGGCGGAACCATCACCGGGGAGCTGTTTTTT
>NA|NA|TRBV27|TRBJ2-7
CASTAGTPYYEQYF
TGTGCCAGCACCGCGGGGACTCCGTACTACGAGCAGTACTTC
>NA|NA|TRBV10-2|TRBJ1-5
CASSEMQGNQPQHF
TGCGCCAGCAGTGAGATGCAGGGCAATCAGCCCCAGCATTTT
>NA|TRBD1|TRBV28|TRBJ1-6
CASRGRDRALNSPLHF
TGTGCCAGCAGGGGTAGGGACAGAGCTTTGAATTCACCCCTCCACTTT
>NA|NA|TRBV4-1|TRBJ1-3
CASSQPTGDSGNTIYF
TGCGCCAGCAGCCAGCCGACAGGAGACTCTGGAAACACCATATATTTT
>NA|NA|TRBV30|TRBJ1-3
CAWSRPGRGNTIYF
TGTGCCTGGAGTCGCCCAGGCCGGGGAAACACCATATATTTT
>NA|TRBD1|TRBV28|TRBJ1-1
CASSLYGTGETEAFF
TGTGCCAGCTCCCTCTACGGGACAGGAGAAACTGAAGCTTTCTTT
>NA|TRBD1|TRBV28|TRBJ1-5
CASTGGQVVISPQHF
TGTGCCAGCACCGGAGGACAGGTAGTCATCAGCCCCCAGCATTTT
>NA|NA|TRBV7-2|TRBJ1-2
CASSSHSAYGYTF
TGTGCCAGCAGCTCCCATAGTGCCTATGGCTACACCTTC
>NA|NA|TRBV11-2|TRBJ2-7
CASSISGAATGEQYF
TGTGCCAGCAGCATTAGCGGAGCCGCCACGGGCGAGCAGTACTTC
>NA|TRBD1|TRBV28|TRBJ2-7
CASSSRQGISYEQYF
TGTGCCAGCAGTTCCCGACAGGGGATTTCCTACGAGCAGTACTTC
>NA|NA|TRBV28|TRBJ2-5
CASTTGREETQYF
TGTGCCAGCACCACCGGCAGGGAGGAGACCCAGTACTTC
>NA|NA|TRBV9|TRBJ1-6
CASSPPGSYNSPLHF
TGTGCCAGCAGCCCGCCCGGCTCCTATAATTCACCCCTCCACTTT
>NA|TRBD1|TRBV6-6|TRBJ1-1
CASSRRTGTVNTEAFF
TGTGCCAGCAGTCGTAGAACCGGGACAGTGAACACTGAAGCTTTCTTT
>NA|TRBD1|TRBV19|TRBJ2-1
CASGQGGSYNEQFF
TGTGCCAGTGGACAGGGAGGCTCCTACAATGAGCAGTTCTTC
>NA|NA|TRBV6-6|TRBJ1-5
CASRARTKSNQPQHF
TGTGCCAGCAGAGCCCGGACAAAGAGCAATCAGCCCCAGCATTTT
>NA|NA|TRBV11-3|TRBJ2-7
CASSVDSFYEQYF
TGTGCCAGCAGCGTCGACAGCTTCTACGAGCAGTACTTC
>NA|NA|TRBV12-5|TRBJ2-3
CASGLDRWGTDTQYF
TGTGCTAGTGGTTTGGACAGATGGGGCACAGATACGCAGTATTTT
>once|NA|TRBV5-1|TRBJ2-3
CASRGATTDTQYF
TGCGCCAGCAGGGGGGCTACCACAGATACGCAGTATTTT
>NA|NA|TRBV6-5|TRBJ2-3
CASSYSVGGDTQYF
TGTGCCAGCAGTTACTCGGTGGGCGGAGATACGCAGTATTTT
>NA|TRBD2|TRBV2|TRBJ2-3
CASSVPSGIGDTQYF
TGTGCCAGCAGTGTGCCTAGCGGCATTGGAGATACGCAGTATTTT
>NA|NA|TRBV19|TRBJ1-4
CASTRSERYEKLFF
TGTGCCAGTACCAGGTCGGAGAGGTACGAAAAACTGTTTTTT
>NA|NA|TRBV6-1|TRBJ2-3
CASISDTDTQYF
TGTGCCAGCATTTCAGATACCGATACGCAGTATTTT
>NA|NA|TRBV2|TRBJ1-2
CASRWEAGNYGYTF
TGTGCCAGCAGATGGGAGGCAGGGAACTATGGCTACACCTTC